The clone carrying this T cell receptor (beta chain) is medium-sized within its sample. Antigen specificity is unknown. TRB rearrangements were amplified by multiplex PCR with BIOMED2 TRB-A/B primers. MiXCR was run by TCRdb on the multiplex PCR reads, yielding one entry per CDR3 protein. The data show around 6,400 distinct CDR3 sequences, around 24% seen once. From blood, about 250-500 ng of genomic DNA served as TRB template. With 6 bases removed from V and 0 bases from J, the gap between germline ends came to 8 bases. CDR1 LNHDA and CDR2 SQIVND come from the germline V gene (reference sequence). The CDR3 extends over 13 amino acids. This entry is derived from a study of T and B cells in COVID-19 patients. Study-wide context: The recovered cohort's median age was 34 years, versus 55 to 70 years in active infection.

Overall study findings and caveats: Sorted SARS-CoV-2-responsive or tetramer+ T cells and CD4+, regulatory and CD8+ subsets were not yet sequenced. At recovery TRB diversity and richness exceeded healthy donors, after highly clonal active COVID-19 repertoires.

V usage is TRBV19 and J usage is TRBJ2-5; D is unresolved. Sequencing was done on a sample of blood. This clonotype originated in a human donor with active COVID-19. The CDR3 spells CASRAHDQETQYF. CDR3 sequence (DNA): TGTGCCAGTAGGGCCCACGACCAAGAGACCCAGTACTTC.